This T cell receptor (beta chain) was sequenced for a study of blood T cell repertoires in COVID-19. Background on the study: COVID-19 samples from acute and convalescent phases originated in the United States, Italy and Spain.

Enrolled through a virtual design, the participants were between roughly 18 and 90 years of age and came from about two dozen US areas. Clinical history reported by participants formed the basis on which cohorts were assigned. Source study methods: By means of reference gene primer amplification, nucleated cell counts were estimated. Method: immunoSEQ multiplex PCR; TCRdb's copy keeps in-frame clones and lacks some. V, J and clone size are those of that table, while D and trimming were read from the DNA. Among approximately 250,000 clones listed, approximately 90% were seen once. This sequence was found in a young woman who had recovered from COVID-19. The specimen sequenced was PBMCs or T cells enriched from blood (not recorded which).

In nucleotides, the CDR3 is TGTGCCAGCAGCCCCGGACAGGGGGCCTACGAGCAGTACTTC. It encodes CASSPGQGAYEQYF. J is TRBJ2-7 and V is TRBV5-8; 10 nucleotides line up with TRBD1. CDR1 and CDR2 from the germline V gene are SGHTS and YDEGEE. CDR3 length: 14 residues. The trim removed 4 bases at V and 2 bases at J, leaving 3 bases unmatched.